Listed here are 9 T cell receptor beta chains from one sample, sequenced in a study of blood T cell repertoires in COVID-19. Only in-frame clones appear in the TCRdb table, and some are missing; sequencing was by immunoSEQ multiplex PCR. The sample yields roughly 350,000 clones, roughly 90% seen once. The sequenced sample was peripheral blood. Source of these receptors: a woman in her fifties or sixties with active or convalescent COVID-19.

This clone was seen a handful of times. The chain carries TRBV6-2 or TRBV6-3 and TRBJ1-2; 9 bases line up with TRBD1. The CDR3 is made up of 15 amino acids. Per germline, CDR1 MNHEY and CDR2 SVGEGT. J was trimmed by 6 bases and V by 3 bases; bases with no gene match: 8. DNA of the CDR3: TGTGCCAGCAGTTATCAGGGACAGGGCCGAGATGGCTACACCTTC. Protein sequence: CASSYQGQGRDGYTF.

The genes are TRBV5-1 and TRBJ2-3, with 9 bases identical to TRBD1. J was trimmed by 4 bases and V by 2 bases; bases with no gene match: 2. Germline CDR1 SGHRS, CDR2 YFSETQ. The CDR3 runs to 14 residues. In DNA, the CDR3 is TGCGCCAGCAGCTTCGACAGGGGGGCAGATACGCAGTATTTT. Protein product: CASSFDRGADTQYF.

This chain links TRBV7-3 with TRBJ1-3; tentative D call: TRBD1 (5 bases). The germline gives CDR1 SGHTA, CDR2 FQGTGA. V was trimmed by 6 bases and J by 2 bases, leaving 11 bases between them. CDR3 length: 14 amino acids. The CDR3 nucleotides are TGTGCCAGCAGTATGGGGGGAACTGGAAACACCATATATTTT. It specifies CASSMGGTGNTIYF.

The chain has TRBV28 and TRBJ1-5; D gene ambiguous. This CDR3 spans 16 amino acids. Germline-derived CDR1 and CDR2 are MDHEN and SYDVKM. The V gene lost 1 base and the J gene lost 9 bases, with 19 bases spanning the gap. This CDR3 is CASSLSGRAGILPQHF. In nucleotides, the CDR3 is TGTGCCAGCAGTTTATCCGGACGTGCGGGAATTCTGCCCCAGCATTTT.

The CDR3 nucleotides are TGTGCCAGCAGTTGGGCGGGCTCGATTGGCACCATATATTTT. This encodes CASSWAGSIGTIYF. The V call is TRBV6-2 or TRBV6-3, the J call TRBJ1-3; D is ambiguous. Trimming took 4 bases from V and 9 from J, leaving 16 bases between them. Germline loops: CDR1 MNHEY, CDR2 SVGEGT. The CDR3 totals 14 residues.

In this sample, this clone turned up a few times. This chain links TRBV28 with TRBJ1-2; TRBD1 agrees at 8 bases. Trimming took 4 bases from V and 5 from J; bases not matched to a gene: 12. Looked up from germline, CDR1 is MDHEN and CDR2 is SYDVKM. The CDR3 is made up of 16 amino acids. Here the CDR3 reads CASSSLQGVLDYGYTF. CDR3 DNA sequence: TGTGCCAGCAGTTCATTACAGGGGGTTTTGGATTATGGCTACACCTTC.

This clone has only one observation. This sequence joins TRBV5-8 and TRBJ1-2; D perhaps matches TRBD1 (5 bases). The CDR3 is 15 amino acids. From germline, CDR1 is SGHTS and CDR2 YDEGEE. Trimming cost V 3 bases and J 4 bases, with 16 bases left between them. In DNA, the CDR3 is TGTGCCAGCAGCTCGTTAACAGGTGGAACCTATGGCTACACCTTC. It encodes CASSSLTGGTYGYTF.

This clone was detected only a few times. Other nucleotide sequences in the sample specify the same CDR3. In DNA, the CDR3 is TGTGCCAGCAGCCCGCGGACTAGCGGGGGAGGAGAGACCCAGTACTTC. It is translated as CASSPRTSGGGETQYF. This sequence joins TRBV7-2 and TRBJ2-5; 13 bases fit TRBD2. Trimming cost V 5 bases and J 4 bases; bases outside gene matches: 7. The CDR3 covers 16 residues. In germline, CDR1 is SGHTA, CDR2 FQGNSA. The variable domain in full, with the rest retrieved from reference TRBV7-2 and TRBJ2-5, is GAGVSQSPSNKVTEKGKDVELRCDPISGHTALYWYRQSLGQGLEFLIYFQGNSAPDKSGLPSDRFSAERTGGSVSTLTIQRTQQEDSAVYLCASSPRTSGGGETQYFGPGTRLLVL.

The rearrangement links TRBV7-2 to TRBJ2-3; D is possibly TRBD1 (7 bases). This CDR3 is 15 amino acids long. Germline V gene lookup returns CDR1 SGHTA and CDR2 FQGNSA. V was shortened by 7 bases and J by 1 base, with 15 bases between the two germline ends. The CDR3 here is CASTLSGGRTDTQYF. CDR3 DNA sequence: TGTGCCAGCACCCTGTCAGGGGGGCGCACAGATACGCAGTATTTT. Filled out from reference TRBV7-2 and TRBJ2-3, the complete variable domain reads GAGVSQSPSNKVTEKGKDVELRCDPISGHTALYWYRQSLGQGLEFLIYFQGNSAPDKSGLPSDRFSAERTGGSVSTLTIQRTQQEDSAVYLCASTLSGGRTDTQYFGPGTRLTVL.